This T cell receptor beta chain was documented in a study of graft-versus-host responses after intestinal transplantation. Study-wide background: Multivisceral, liver-intestinal, or isolated intestinal grafts were transplanted into recipients.

The study, taken as a whole, reports: Graft-donor T cell macrochimerism coincided with high graft-versus-host to host-versus-graft clonal ratios in allografts.

Assay: immunoSEQ multiplex PCR; the TCRdb copy retains only in-frame clones and omits some. The table shows approximately 90,000 clones, with 88% occurring only once. As for this clone: Its cognate antigen is unknown.

The CDR3 length is 13 residues. J lost 0 bases, V lost 8 bases, and 1 base had no gene match. CDR1 and CDR2 (germline): SNHLY, FYNNEI. This clonotype was sampled from a human donor who was the organ donor for an intestinal transplant. The rearrangement joins TRBV2 to TRBJ1-2; 9 positions agree with TRBD1. The specimen was unstimulated CD4+ T cells sorted from spleen or lymph node cells, collected before transplant. The CDR3 nucleotides read TGTGCCAGCCGGACAGGGGCTAACTATGGCTACACCTTC. It encodes CASRTGANYGYTF.